Listed here is a single T cell receptor beta chain. Its matching antigen is unknown. This may be a read error, as it is one base from a much larger clone. The template was RNA from unsorted bulk tissue. The data were taken from a study of tumor and adjacent non-tumor tissue in lung cancer. At the level of the study: Aged about 30 to 76 years, patients included roughly ten men and several women with stage I to III disease.

Study-level results: Normal lung showed higher cumulative top 100 clone frequency than tumor. Compared with tumor, normal lung showed significantly lower TCR diversity.

Three rounds of nested PCR, following a modified ARM-PCR protocol, produced the TCRbeta library. TCRdb called the multiplex PCR reads again in MiXCR, with one record for every CDR3 protein. Of about 200,000 distinct CDR3 sequences in the sample, 60% to 85% were seen once. The source of this sequence is a man in his 60s with non-small cell lung cancer. Specimen: lung tumor tissue.

The CDR3 here is CSARVRIGAGDEQYF. In DNA form, the CDR3 reads TGCAGTGCTAGAGTCAGAATCGGAGCGGGAGACGAGCAGTACTTC. The V and J genes are TRBV20-1 and TRBJ2-7, with 8 bases fitting TRBD2. CDR1 DFQATT and CDR2 SNEGSKA come from the germline V gene (reference sequence). The CDR3 is 15 residues long. Losses at the gene ends were 1 base for V and 5 bases for J; bases not matched to a gene: 10.